This entry lists 30 T cell receptor beta chains sequenced from one sample in a study of blood T cell repertoires in COVID-19. TCRdb's table, derived via immunoSEQ multiplex PCR, lists solely in-frame clones and lacks some. The profile covers about 49,000 clones, with about 87% appearing a single time and under 2.5% taken by the ten largest. Material for sequencing was peripheral blood. These receptors were taken from a woman over 75 with COVID-19, enrolled during active disease.

This clone showed up just once. J is TRBJ1-4 and V is TRBV12-5; the match to TRBD1 covers 9 bases. Per germline, CDR1 LGHNT and CDR2 FRNRAP. Losses at the gene ends were 2 bases for V and 8 bases for J; bases not matched to a gene: 3. The CDR3 has 14 residues. CDR3: CASGLRTGGEKLFF. CDR3 nucleotides: TGTGCTAGTGGTTTGCGTACAGGGGGCGAAAAACTGTTTTTT.

The chain uses TRBV5-1 and TRBJ2-5, with D tentatively TRBD1 (6 bases). This CDR3 spans 13 amino acids. V lost 5 bases and J lost 5, with 13 bases in between. Germline CDR1 SGHRS, CDR2 YFSETQ. CDR3 DNA sequence: TGCGCCAGCAGACCCGACAGGATGGAGACCCAGTACTTC. It translates to CASRPDRMETQYF.

This clone was seen a single time. The V gene is TRBV11-2, the J gene TRBJ2-2; weak D call: TRBD1 (5 bases). The CDR3 has 15 residues. The germline V and J ends were trimmed by 2 bases and 6 bases, with 13 bases remaining between them. Germline CDR1 SGHAT, CDR2 FQNNGV. The CDR3 region is CASSLRPIQAGELFF. DNA for the CDR3: TGTGCCAGCAGCTTACGTCCCATACAGGCCGGGGAGCTGTTTTTT. Based on the CDR3 plus reference TRBV11-2 and TRBJ2-2, the full variable domain is EAGVAQSPRYKIIEKRQSVAFWCNPISGHATLYWYQQILGQGPKLLIQFQNNGVVDDSQLPKDRFSAERLKGVDSTLKIQPAKLEDSAVYLCASSLRPIQAGELFFGEGSRLTVL.

Only one count was recorded for this clone. The DNA of the CDR3 is TGCGCCAGCAGCTTGGTATTGGACAGTGGCTACGAGCAGTACTTC. This gives the protein CASSLVLDSGYEQYF. This chain joins TRBV5-1 and TRBJ2-7; tentatively, D is TRBD1 (6 bases). Deletions cut 0 bases from V and 3 bases from J, with 13 bases between. CDR3 size: 15 residues. Germline V lookup: CDR1 SGHRS, CDR2 YFSETQ.

This clone was observed a handful of times. Here the CDR3 reads CASSLLGPRGQTDTQYF. The DNA of the CDR3 is TGCGCCAGCAGCTTGTTGGGACCAAGGGGGCAGACAGATACGCAGTATTTT. The V call is TRBV5-1, the J call TRBJ2-3, with 7 bases aligning to TRBD1. The V segment lost 1 base and the J segment 3 bases; nucleotides outside the gene matches: 11. The CDR3 sequence is 17 residues long. Germline lookup yields CDR1 SGHRS and CDR2 YFSETQ.

CDR3 bases: TGTGCCAGCAGTTTCCCCCATAGGCAGAGGAACTCTGGAAACACCATATATTTT. This translates into CASSFPHRQRNSGNTIYF. The rearrangement links TRBV27 to TRBJ1-3; D remains unclear. V gave up 3 bases and J gave up 0 bases, with 18 bases separating them. This CDR3 spans 18 amino acids. Germline-derived CDR1 and CDR2 are MNHEY and SMNVEV (reference sequence).

V usage is TRBV5-4 and J usage is TRBJ2-7, with TRBD2 matching over 9 bases. V shed 2 bases and J 4 bases; nucleotides not matched to a gene: 4. CDR1 is SGHNT, CDR2 YYREEE, per germline (reference sequence). This CDR3 is built from 14 residues. The chain's CDR3 is CASSFRGGEYEQYF. CDR3 coding DNA: TGTGCCAGCAGCTTTCGCGGGGGGGAGTACGAGCAGTACTTC.

The chain joins TRBV18 to TRBJ2-1, with D tentatively TRBD1 (5 bases). CDR3 length equals 16 residues. V was cut by 1 base and J by 7 bases, with 17 bases left in between. Germline V gives CDR1 KGHSH, CDR2 LQKENI. CDR3 DNA: TGTGCCAGCTCACCACGGCCGGACATCCTTGGGAATGAGCAGTTCTTC. Translated, it gives CASSPRPDILGNEQFF.

This clone was recorded a few times. This chain links TRBV11-1 with TRBJ2-7; D uncertain. From germline, CDR1 is SGHAT and CDR2 FQDESV (reference sequence). The CDR3 is 14 amino acids. Deletions cut 1 base from V and 2 bases from J, with 9 bases between. CDR3 sequence (DNA): TGTGCCAGCAGCTTAGGAGGCAAGCCCTACGAGCAGTACTTC. Protein sequence: CASSLGGKPYEQYF.

V usage is TRBV6-5 and J usage is TRBJ1-1; tentative D call: TRBD1 (5 bases). The CDR3 covers 14 residues. V lost 0 bases, J lost 7 bases, and 12 bases lay in between. Germline CDR1 MNHEY, CDR2 SVGAGI. CDR3 loop: CASSYSKGLGEAFF. The DNA for the CDR3 is TGTGCCAGCAGTTACTCGAAGGGGTTGGGTGAAGCTTTCTTT.

The J gene is TRBJ1-5, the V gene TRBV2; 7 bases align to TRBD1. The junction had 6 bases not matched to a gene; V was cut back by 4 bases and J by 6 bases. This CDR3 spans 14 amino acids. Germline CDR1 is SNHLY and CDR2 is FYNNEI. The CDR3 DNA sequence: TGTGCCAGCAGTGGACAGGGACGAGGTCAGCCCCAGCATTTT. Translated: CASSGQGRGQPQHF.

The chain is built from TRBV7-6 and TRBJ2-7; 7 bases agree with TRBD2. This CDR3 has 12 amino acids. Germline CDR1 is SGHVS and CDR2 is FNYEAQ. The V segment lost 4 bases and the J segment 6 bases; nucleotides outside the gene matches: 3. Here the CDR3 reads CASSWGGTEQYF. CDR3 nucleotide sequence: TGTGCCAGCAGCTGGGGGGGTACCGAGCAGTACTTC.

The chain has TRBV9 and TRBJ1-2; a weak D match, TRBD1 (5 bases). The CDR3 is 15 amino acids. The germline CDR1 and CDR2 sequences are SGDLS and YYNGEE. V was pared by 4 bases and J by 2 bases, with 15 bases between. The CDR3 here is CASSPQTGLNYGYTF. CDR3 coding DNA: TGTGCCAGCAGCCCCCAAACAGGCCTCAACTATGGCTACACCTTC. The complete variable domain, with remaining parts taken from reference TRBV9 and TRBJ1-2, reads DSGVTQTPKHLITATGQRVTLRCSPRSGDLSVYWYQQSLDQGLQFLIQYYNGEERAKGNILERFSAQQFPDLHSELNLSSLELGDSALYFCASSPQTGLNYGYTFGSGTRLTVV.

This chain links TRBV15 with TRBJ2-7; maybe TRBD2 (6 bases). Trimming removed 1 base at V and 6 bases at J, with 19 bases between. Per the germline V gene, CDR1 is LNHNV and CDR2 is YYDKDF (reference sequence). This CDR3 has 16 residues. The CDR3 spells CATSRGRAGNPGEQYF. CDR3 nucleotides: TGTGCCACCAGCAGAGGGAGGGCGGGAAACCCAGGCGAGCAGTACTTC.

The rearrangement uses TRBV5-1 and TRBJ2-2, with TRBD1 matching 9 bases. The trim removed 3 bases at V and 5 bases at J, leaving 8 bases unmatched. The CDR3 contains 16 residues. Germline values: CDR1 SGHRS, CDR2 YFSETQ. The chain's CDR3 is CASSYAGDRGTGELFF. The CDR3 nucleotides read TGCGCCAGCAGCTACGCCGGAGACAGGGGGACCGGGGAGCTGTTTTTT. The variable domain in full, completed from reference TRBV5-1 and TRBJ2-2, reads KAGVTQTPRYLIKTRGQQVTLSCSPISGHRSVSWYQQTPGQGLQFLFEYFSETQRNKGNFPGRFSGRQFSNSRSEMNVSTLELGDSALYLCASSYAGDRGTGELFFGEGSRLTVL.

The chain combines TRBV7-3 with TRBJ2-2; TRBD1 matches at 9 bases. After removal of 4 bases from V and 3 bases from J, the junction contained 9 bases not matched to a gene. CDR3 size: 17 residues. Germline loops: CDR1 SGHTA, CDR2 FQGTGA. CDR3 sequence reads: CASSSFPGTGYTGELFF. The CDR3 region has the DNA TGTGCCAGCAGCTCATTTCCCGGGACAGGGTACACCGGGGAGCTGTTTTTT.

V and J are TRBV7-8 and TRBJ2-7, with TRBD1 matching over 8 bases. The CDR3 is 16 residues long. With V trimmed by 5 bases and J by 0 bases, 9 bases remained unmatched. Germline CDR1 is SGHVS and CDR2 is FQNEAQ. The CDR3 bases are TGTGCCAGCAGCCCCACAGGGACAGGCCTCTCCTACGAGCAGTACTTC. Protein sequence: CASSPTGTGLSYEQYF.

There are a few counts of this clone. CDR3 amino acids: CASSFYGRGLSNQPQHF. The CDR3 bases are TGTGCCAGCAGTTTTTACGGGAGGGGCCTTAGCAATCAGCCCCAGCATTTT. The rearrangement links TRBV28 to TRBJ1-5; a weak D match, TRBD1 (5 bases). Trimming took off 3 bases at V and 0 bases at J, with 15 bases between the two ends. Per the germline V gene, CDR1 is MDHEN and CDR2 is SYDVKM. There are 17 residues in the CDR3.

The genes are TRBV18 and TRBJ1-1, with a possible D match to TRBD1 (5 bases). Germline CDR1 is KGHSH and CDR2 is LQKENI. Trimming pared 2 bases from V and 1 base from J, leaving 8 bases between. This CDR3 is built from 14 residues. The CDR3 bases are TGTGCCAGCTCACCATACGGGGGGAACACTGAAGCTTTCTTT. Translation: CASSPYGGNTEAFF.

The rearrangement links TRBV5-4 to TRBJ1-2, with 9 bases that match TRBD1. CDR3 size: 15 residues. Germline-derived CDR1 and CDR2 are SGHNT and YYREEE (reference sequence). J gave up 5 bases and V 5 bases, and 10 bases lay outside the gene matches. CDR3 coding DNA: TGTGCCAGCAGACCCCGACAGGGGGGGATGTATGGCTACACCTTC. Its protein product is CASRPRQGGMYGYTF.

This clone is medium-sized within its sample. The J gene is TRBJ2-7, the V gene TRBV20-1, with TRBD2 as a possible D gene (6 bases). Trimming removed 3 bases from V and 2 bases from J, with 20 bases in between. This CDR3 has 16 amino acids. Germline V gene sequence: CDR1 DFQATT, CDR2 SNEGSKA (reference sequence). The CDR3 sequence is CSASVGRRGEAYEQYF. CDR3 DNA sequence: TGCAGTGCTAGTGTGGGACGGAGAGGGGAGGCCTACGAGCAGTACTTC.

In its sample, this clone was seen a few times. The rearrangement links TRBV2 to TRBJ1-2, with 8 bases lining up with TRBD1. This CDR3 comprises 13 residues. Germline CDR1 is SNHLY and CDR2 is FYNNEI. Trimming removed 5 bases from V and 5 bases from J; junction bases left unmatched: 4. The CDR3 loop is CASSFDRGYGYTF. In nucleotides, the CDR3 is TGTGCCAGCAGTTTTGACAGGGGTTATGGCTACACCTTC.

The CDR3 loop is CASSQPSVRSGELFF. The DNA of the CDR3 is TGCGCCAGCAGTCAACCCAGTGTCCGCTCCGGGGAGCTGTTTTTT. The chain is built from TRBV23-1 and TRBJ2-2; D uncertain. TRBV23-1 is treated as an ORF (open reading frame) with a function not yet certain. There are 15 residues in the CDR3. Trimming cost V 2 bases and J 6 bases, with 13 bases left between them.

J is TRBJ1-5 and V is TRBV19; D might be TRBD1 (5 bases). The V end lost 6 bases, the J end lost 1 base, and 13 bases lay between the germline ends. CDR1 and CDR2 from the germline V gene are LNHDA and SQIVND (reference sequence). The CDR3 spans 15 residues. The CDR3 sequence is CASSAGGGSNQPQHF. For the CDR3, the DNA is TGTGCCAGTAGCGCGGGGGGTGGGAGCAATCAGCCCCAGCATTTT.

The chain employs TRBV5-6 and TRBJ2-7, with D unclear. This CDR3 has 14 amino acids. The V end was cut by 1 base, the J end by 1 base, with 9 bases between. Germline assignment: CDR1 SGHDT and CDR2 YYEEEE. The CDR3 DNA follows: TGTGCCAGCAGCTTGTCCCCCAGATCCTACGAGCAGTACTTC. Encoded protein: CASSLSPRSYEQYF.

V is TRBV19 and J is TRBJ1-4; 12 bases match TRBD1. V trimming: 7 bases; J trimming: 6 bases; junction bases outside the gene matches: 6. The CDR3 totals 15 residues. Germline loops: CDR1 LNHDA, CDR2 SQIVND (reference sequence). The CDR3 region is CASMGQGARHEKLFF. Here the CDR3 DNA reads TGTGCCAGTATGGGACAGGGGGCGCGTCATGAAAAACTGTTTTTT.

The V and J genes are TRBV6-5 and TRBJ1-1, with unresolved D. This CDR3 comprises 13 residues. V lost 8 bases, J lost 4 bases, and 14 bases lay in between. Germline V lookup: CDR1 MNHEY, CDR2 SVGAGI. As DNA, the CDR3 is TGTGCCAGCCCCCAAGGAGACCGCACTGAAGCTTTCTTT. It yields the protein CASPQGDRTEAFF.

The rearrangement links TRBV5-5 to TRBJ1-2; possible D gene TRBD1, 6 bases. The CDR3 length is 15 residues. Germline assignment: CDR1 SGHKS and CDR2 YYEKEE (reference sequence). The V and J ends lost 0 bases and 8 bases respectively, with 17 bases between them. The CDR3 DNA sequence: TGTGCCAGCAGCTTGGATGACAGGAGAGTTTACGGCTACACCTTC. Encoded protein: CASSLDDRRVYGYTF.

This chain connects TRBV7-9 to TRBJ2-2; the match to TRBD1 covers 9 bases. CDR3 length: 17 amino acids. Germline loops: CDR1 SEHNR, CDR2 FQNEAQ (reference sequence). J gave up 4 bases and V 4 bases, and 10 bases lay outside the gene matches. In nucleotides, the CDR3 is TGTGCCAGCAGCTCCCCCGCCGGGACAGGGTTCACCGGGGAGCTGTTTTTT. Protein product: CASSSPAGTGFTGELFF. The whole variable domain, filled in from reference TRBV7-9 and TRBJ2-2, reads DTGVSQNPRHKITKRGQNVTFRCDPISEHNRLYWYRQTLGQGPEFLTYFQNEAQLEKSRLLSDRFSAERPKGSFSTLEIQRTEQGDSAMYLCASSSPAGTGFTGELFFGEGSRLTVL.

CDR3 nucleotide sequence: TGCGCCAGCAGCTTCACAGGCGCCGGGGAGCTGTTTTTT. Translating gives CASSFTGAGELFF. This rearrangement joins TRBV5-1 to TRBJ2-2; TRBD1 is a possible D gene (5 bases). CDR1 and CDR2 from the germline V gene are SGHRS and YFSETQ. The CDR3 extends over 13 amino acids. Trimming stripped 2 bases from V and 6 bases from J, with 8 bases between.